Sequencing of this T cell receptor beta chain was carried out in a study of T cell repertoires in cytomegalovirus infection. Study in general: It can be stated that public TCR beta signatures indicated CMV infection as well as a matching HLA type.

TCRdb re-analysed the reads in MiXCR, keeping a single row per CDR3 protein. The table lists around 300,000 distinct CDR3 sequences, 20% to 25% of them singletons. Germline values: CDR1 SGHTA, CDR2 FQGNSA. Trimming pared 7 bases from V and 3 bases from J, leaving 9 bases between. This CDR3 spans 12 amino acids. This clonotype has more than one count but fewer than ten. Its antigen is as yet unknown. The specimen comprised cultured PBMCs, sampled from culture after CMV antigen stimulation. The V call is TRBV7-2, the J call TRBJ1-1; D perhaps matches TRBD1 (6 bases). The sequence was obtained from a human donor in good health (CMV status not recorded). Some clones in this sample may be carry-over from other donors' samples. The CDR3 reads CASKGGYTEAFF. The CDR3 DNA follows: TGTGCCAGCAAGGGGGGCTACACTGAAGCTTTCTTT.